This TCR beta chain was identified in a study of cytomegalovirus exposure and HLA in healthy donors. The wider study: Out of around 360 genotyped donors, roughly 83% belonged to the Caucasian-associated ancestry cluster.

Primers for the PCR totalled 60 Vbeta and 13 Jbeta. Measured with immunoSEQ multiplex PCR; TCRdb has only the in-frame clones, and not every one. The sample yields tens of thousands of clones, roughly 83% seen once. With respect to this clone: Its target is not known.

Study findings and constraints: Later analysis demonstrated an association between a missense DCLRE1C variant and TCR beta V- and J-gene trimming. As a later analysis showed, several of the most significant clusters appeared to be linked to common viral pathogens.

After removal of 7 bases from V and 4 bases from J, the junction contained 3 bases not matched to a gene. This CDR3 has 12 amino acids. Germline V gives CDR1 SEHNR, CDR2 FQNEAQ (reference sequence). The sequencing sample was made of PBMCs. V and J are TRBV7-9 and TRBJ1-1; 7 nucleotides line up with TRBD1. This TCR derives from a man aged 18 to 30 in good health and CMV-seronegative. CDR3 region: CASTRDSTEAFF. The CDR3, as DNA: TGTGCCAGCACAAGGGACAGCACTGAAGCTTTCTTT.